The 25 T cell receptor beta chains presented below share a single source sample, sequenced in a study of OX40 agonist ivuxolimab in advanced cancers. Only in-frame clones appear in the TCRdb table, and some are missing; sequencing was by immunoSEQ multiplex PCR. The profile shows approximately 70,000 clones, under 95% of them singletons. This specimen consisted of CD4+ or CD8+ T cells sorted from blood, obtained in a trial of the OX40 agonist ivuxolimab. The receptors come from an adult with an advanced solid tumor such as melanoma, head and neck, liver or kidney cancer.

The chain carries TRBV10-3 and TRBJ1-5; TRBD1 matches 8 bases. The CDR3 spans 15 residues. Germline trimming cut 0 bases from V and 8 bases from J; bases unmatched to any gene: 6. Per germline, CDR1 ENHRY and CDR2 SYGVKD. CDR3 residues: CAISESQGAVEPQHF. The CDR3 DNA reads as TGTGCCATCAGTGAGTCCCAGGGGGCGGTTGAGCCCCAGCATTTT.

The chain recombines TRBV11-2 with TRBJ1-6, with a possible D match to TRBD1 (5 bases). The CDR3 loop spans 15 amino acids. V lost 1 base, J lost 9 bases, and 13 bases lay in between. Germline V CDR1 and CDR2: SGHAT, FQNNGV. The DNA for the CDR3 is TGTGCCAGCAGCTTAGCACCAGGGAGGGGTTCACCCCTCCACTTT. Translation gives CASSLAPGRGSPLHF.

The chain couples TRBV19 to TRBJ1-4; 7 nucleotides agree with TRBD1. Germline CDR1 and CDR2: LNHDA and SQIVND (reference sequence). The V and J ends lost 5 bases and 8 bases, in that order; junction bases with no gene match: 8. The length of the CDR3 is 14 residues. Here the CDR3 DNA reads TGTGCCAGTAGTTCAGGAGGGGGCAGCGAAAAACTGTTTTTT. Residues: CASSSGGGSEKLFF.

This rearrangement joins TRBV7-6 to TRBJ2-5; D not resolved. Germline values: CDR1 SGHVS, CDR2 FNYEAQ. This CDR3 is 12 amino acids long. V shed 3 bases and J shed 5 bases, with 7 bases lying between them. The CDR3 here is CASSFIEETQYF. CDR3 nucleotides: TGTGCCAGCAGCTTTATTGAGGAGACCCAGTACTTC.

The chain recombines TRBV28 with TRBJ1-2, with unresolved D. V was shortened by 5 bases and J by 4 bases, with 11 bases between the two germline ends. The CDR3 has 13 residues. Germline V gives CDR1 MDHEN, CDR2 SYDVKM. The CDR3 coding sequence is TGTGCCAGCAGTCCTACAGAGATCTATGGCTACACCTTC. It specifies CASSPTEIYGYTF.

This clone was seen more than once but under ten times. The V call is TRBV28, the J call TRBJ2-7; possibly TRBD2 for D (5 bases). Per germline, CDR1 MDHEN and CDR2 SYDVKM. V lost 3 bases and J 7 bases, leaving 10 bases between the germline ends. The CDR3 consists of 12 residues. CDR3 coding DNA: TGTGCCAGCAGTTTTACCGAGGGTGAGCAGTACTTC. Its protein product is CASSFTEGEQYF. Using reference TRBV28 and TRBJ2-7 for the parts outside the CDR3, the full variable domain is DVKVTQSSRYLVKRTGEKVFLECVQDMDHENMFWYRQDPGLGLRLIYFSYDVKMKEKGDIPEGYSVSREKKERFSLILESASTNQTSMYLCASSFTEGEQYFGPGTRLTVT.

The chain employs TRBV27 and TRBJ2-2; 9 bases are a match to TRBD1. Germline CDR1 is MNHEY and CDR2 is SMNVEV (reference sequence). V lost 6 bases and J lost 7; bases outside the gene matches: 6. The CDR3 covers 14 residues. As DNA, the CDR3 is TGTGCCAGCAGCCCGGGACAGGGCGTCGGGGAGCTGTTTTTT. Its translation: CASSPGQGVGELFF.

The chain recombines TRBV6-5 with TRBJ1-1, with D maybe TRBD1 (6 bases). Germline V lookup: CDR1 MNHEY, CDR2 SVGAGI. CDR3 length equals 15 residues. The V end lost 5 bases, the J end lost 1 base, and 14 bases lay between the germline ends. The CDR3 DNA reads as TGTGCCAGCAGTAGTTTGACAGGTTCGAACACTGAAGCTTTCTTT. Translation: CASSSLTGSNTEAFF.

The chain is built from TRBV7-9 and TRBJ2-7, with 9 bases aligning to TRBD2. The CDR3 extends over 13 amino acids. V gave up 3 bases and J gave up 5 bases; unmatched junction bases: 2. From germline, CDR1 is SEHNR and CDR2 FQNEAQ (reference sequence). The CDR3 here is CASSLIAGDEQYF. CDR3 sequence (DNA): TGTGCCAGCAGCTTGATAGCGGGAGACGAGCAGTACTTC. Variable domain in full (rest from reference TRBV7-9 and TRBJ2-7): DTGVSQNPRHKITKRGQNVTFRCDPISEHNRLYWYRQTLGQGPEFLTYFQNEAQLEKSRLLSDRFSAERPKGSFSTLEIQRTEQGDSAMYLCASSLIAGDEQYFGPGTRLTVT.

The chain couples TRBV7-9 to TRBJ2-1; 7 bases align to TRBD1. This CDR3 has 13 amino acids. The V gene's germline CDR1 is SEHNR and CDR2 FQNEAQ (reference sequence). With V trimmed by 5 bases and J by 9 bases, 7 bases remained unmatched. DNA for the CDR3: TGTGCCAGCAGCGTCAGACAGGGTGGTGAGCAGTTCTTC. Translated: CASSVRQGGEQFF.

The CDR3 spells CASSTGLGGLETQYF. CDR3 in DNA: TGTGCCAGCAGTACGGGACTAGGGGGTTTAGAGACCCAGTACTTC. The genes are TRBV27 and TRBJ2-5, with 8 bases identical to TRBD2. Per the germline V gene, CDR1 is MNHEY and CDR2 is SMNVEV (reference sequence). The ends lost 5 bases at V and 4 bases at J; junction bases unmatched: 9. The CDR3 totals 15 residues.

The V and J genes are TRBV27 and TRBJ2-7; D gene ambiguous. V lost 6 bases and J lost 2, with 8 bases in between. Germline V gene lookup returns CDR1 MNHEY and CDR2 SMNVEV (reference sequence). The CDR3 length is 12 residues. DNA of the CDR3: TGTGCCAGCAGCCAGGATCCCTACGAGCAGTACTTC. Protein: CASSQDPYEQYF.

J is TRBJ2-1 and V is TRBV7-9; D possibly corresponds to TRBD2 (5 bases). The CDR3 consists of 15 residues. The germline V gene has CDR1 SEHNR and CDR2 FQNEAQ (reference sequence). Trimming shortened V by 5 bases and J by 2 bases, and 13 bases separated the two germline ends. CDR3 sequence reads: CASSLITRTYNEQFF. In DNA form, the CDR3 reads TGTGCCAGCAGCCTGATCACTAGAACCTACAATGAGCAGTTCTTC.

V and J are TRBV28 and TRBJ1-1; D ambiguous. V lost 3 bases and J 7 bases, leaving 15 bases between the germline ends. The CDR3 is made up of 14 amino acids. Germline loops: CDR1 MDHEN, CDR2 SYDVKM. Here the CDR3 DNA reads TGTGCCAGCAGTTTCCCCCCCGCTTACTATGAAGCTTTCTTT. Amino acids: CASSFPPAYYEAFF.

This clone turned up a few times. The rearrangement uses TRBV7-9 and TRBJ2-7, with a possible D match to TRBD2 (5 bases). Germline V gene data show CDR1 as SEHNR and CDR2 as FQNEAQ (reference sequence). V was clipped by 1 base and J by 5 bases, with 12 bases between them. The CDR3 spans 14 residues. The CDR3 DNA reads as TGTGCCAGCAGCTTAGGTGGGAGTGCTCACGAGCAGTACTTC. It translates to CASSLGGSAHEQYF.

This chain links TRBV9 with TRBJ1-2, with D possibly matching TRBD1 (5 bases). Germline V gene lookup returns CDR1 SGDLS and CDR2 YYNGEE. There are 16 residues in the CDR3. The V gene lost 3 bases and the J gene lost 9 bases, with 24 bases spanning the gap. CDR3 region: CASSAEGRLVGESYTF. The CDR3 bases are TGTGCCAGCAGCGCCGAAGGCCGGCTCGTGGGGGAGAGCTACACCTTC.

This rearrangement joins TRBV4-1 to TRBJ1-1; tentatively, D is TRBD1 (5 bases). This CDR3 comprises 15 residues. Germline V lookup: CDR1 MGHRA, CDR2 YSYEKL. V lost 0 bases and J lost 4, with 12 bases in between. The CDR3 sequence: CASSQDYRRSTEAFF. In nucleotides, the CDR3 is TGCGCCAGCAGCCAAGATTACAGGCGGAGCACTGAAGCTTTCTTT.

V usage is TRBV7-6 and J usage is TRBJ2-1; D unresolved. The CDR3 is 12 residues long. Trimming shortened V by 5 bases and J by 10 bases, and 12 bases separated the two germline ends. CDR1 SGHVS and CDR2 FNYEAQ come from the germline V gene. The CDR3 region has the DNA TGTGCCAGCAGCGTCAACCTTGGAGAGCAGTTCTTC. It codes for CASSVNLGEQFF.

CDR3 sequence (DNA): TGTGCCAGCAGCTTAGTGTTCCCAGCTACTACCTACAATGAGCAGTTCTTC. Its protein product is CASSLVFPATTYNEQFF. The gene calls are TRBV7-2 and TRBJ2-1; no firm D call. The CDR3 length is 17 residues. The germline V and J ends were trimmed by 1 base and 2 bases, with 15 bases remaining between them. Germline-derived CDR1 and CDR2 are SGHTA and FQGNSA.

This sequence joins TRBV4-1 and TRBJ2-1; TRBD1 matches at 9 bases. CDR1 and CDR2 from the germline V gene are MGHRA and YSYEKL. CDR3 length equals 14 residues. V lost 6 bases and J lost 6; bases outside the gene matches: 6. CDR3 residues: CASSQQGAGNEQFF. The CDR3 coding sequence is TGCGCCAGCAGTCAACAGGGGGCGGGCAATGAGCAGTTCTTC.

The J gene is TRBJ2-7, the V gene TRBV5-5, with D unclear. Germline CDR1 SGHKS, CDR2 YYEKEE (reference sequence). The V and J ends lost 1 base and 7 bases respectively, with 6 bases between them. The CDR3 covers 11 residues. The DNA for the CDR3 is TGTGCCAGCAGCTTGAATCGGGAGCAGTACTTC. Protein sequence: CASSLNREQYF.

The V call is TRBV7-9, the J call TRBJ2-1; TRBD2 matches 14 bases. Germline assignment: CDR1 SEHNR and CDR2 FQNEAQ (reference sequence). This CDR3 spans 15 amino acids. V was clipped by 6 bases and J by 12 bases; unmatched bases: 10. CDR3 sequence: CASREGLAGDLGQFF. The CDR3 DNA sequence: TGTGCCAGCAGGGAGGGACTAGCGGGGGATCTCGGGCAGTTCTTC.

V and J are TRBV7-9 and TRBJ1-1; tentatively, D is TRBD1 (5 bases). Germline V lookup: CDR1 SEHNR, CDR2 FQNEAQ (reference sequence). Trimming left V 7 bases short and J 0 bases short, with 6 bases between. The CDR3 consists of 12 residues. This CDR3 reads CASTGLNTEAFF. For the CDR3, the DNA is TGTGCCAGCACAGGGTTGAACACTGAAGCTTTCTTT.

V is TRBV4-1 and J is TRBJ2-7; 7 bases line up with TRBD1. CDR3 length equals 15 residues. Germline-derived CDR1 and CDR2 are MGHRA and YSYEKL. With V trimmed by 1 base and J by 3 bases, 6 bases remained unmatched. The chain's CDR3 is CASSQVERGLYEQYF. The DNA for the CDR3 is TGCGCCAGCAGCCAAGTGGAAAGGGGGCTCTACGAGCAGTACTTC.

The V and J genes are TRBV27 and TRBJ2-1; D uncertain. The germline gives CDR1 MNHEY, CDR2 SMNVEV (reference sequence). Trimming cost V 2 bases and J 2 bases, with 4 bases left between them. The CDR3 runs to 13 residues. The CDR3 is CASSLAAYNEQFF. CDR3 bases: TGTGCCAGCAGTTTAGCAGCCTACAATGAGCAGTTCTTC.